Included here is one T cell receptor (beta chain) sequence, with context. Per the original methods: Amplification with reference gene primers provided the estimates of nucleated cell counts. Here immunoSEQ multiplex PCR was the method, and the copy in TCRdb shows in-frame clones only, minus some. V, J and clone size are taken as reported in that table, and D and trimming were inferred from the DNA itself. Of tens of thousands of clones in the sample, about 86% were seen once. Germline CDR1 is LGHDT and CDR2 is YNNKEL (reference sequence). J lost 7 bases, V lost 3 bases, and 13 bases had no gene match. The CDR3 extends over 16 amino acids. These data come from a study of blood T cell repertoires in COVID-19. Turning to the study itself: T cells, B-cell-depleted T cells, or PBMCs provided the cDNA or gDNA that served as material.

The sample taken for sequencing was peripheral blood. The TCR originated in a human donor with active COVID-19. The donor label of this sample is uncertain. V and J are TRBV3-1 (or the pseudogene TRBV3-2) and TRBJ1-2; 8 bases are a match to TRBD1. DNA of the CDR3: TGTGCCAGCAGCCAGGACAGGGAGGCGCTGCTTGGTGGCTACACCTTC. As protein: CASSQDREALLGGYTF.